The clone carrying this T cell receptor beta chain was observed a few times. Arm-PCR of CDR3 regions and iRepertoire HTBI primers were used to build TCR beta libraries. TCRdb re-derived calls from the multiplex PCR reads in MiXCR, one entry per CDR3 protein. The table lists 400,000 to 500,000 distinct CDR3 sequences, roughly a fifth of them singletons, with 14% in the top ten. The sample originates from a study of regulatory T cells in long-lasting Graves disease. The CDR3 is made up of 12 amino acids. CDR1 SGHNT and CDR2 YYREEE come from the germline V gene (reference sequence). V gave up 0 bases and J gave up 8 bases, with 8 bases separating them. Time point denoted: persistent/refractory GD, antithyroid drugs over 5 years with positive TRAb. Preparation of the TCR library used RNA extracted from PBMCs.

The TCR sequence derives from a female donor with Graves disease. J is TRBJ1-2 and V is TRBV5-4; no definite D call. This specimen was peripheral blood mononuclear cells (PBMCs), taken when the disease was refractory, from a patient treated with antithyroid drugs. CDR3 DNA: TGTGCCAGCAGCTTGGATGGAGGAGGCTACACCTTC. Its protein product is CASSLDGGGYTF.